The clone carrying this TCR beta chain was detected once. Antigen specificity is unknown. For the second PCR, which ran for about 6 to 11 cycles, a sample-barcoded 5' primer and a J-beta primer mix were used. A template-switch adaptor containing 12 random nucleotides labeled each cDNA molecule. Each CDR3 protein gets one entry after TCRdb re-called the 5' RACE reads with MiXCR. The sample contains about 1.8 million distinct CDR3 sequences, about 49% of which appear only once. This sample was included in a study of blood T cells in healthy people across ages. Trimming removed 2 bases at V and 3 bases at J, with 8 bases between. In germline, CDR1 is MNHEY, CDR2 SVGEGT. The CDR3 consists of 13 residues. Overall study results and limits: Naive CD4+ cell counts and diversity both ran higher in long-lived than in aged donors.

Ranging in age from about 6 to 100, the donors were healthy Caucasian individuals from Russia. Isolation of PBMCs gave at least 7 million cells per sample. V and J are TRBV6-2 or TRBV6-3 and TRBJ2-7; D gene ambiguous. This TCR was sampled from a woman in her thirties or forties in good health. Sample: blood. The CDR3 DNA sequence: TGTGCCAGCAGTTACCAGGCAAACTACGAGCAGTACTTC. Translated, it gives CASSYQANYEQYF.